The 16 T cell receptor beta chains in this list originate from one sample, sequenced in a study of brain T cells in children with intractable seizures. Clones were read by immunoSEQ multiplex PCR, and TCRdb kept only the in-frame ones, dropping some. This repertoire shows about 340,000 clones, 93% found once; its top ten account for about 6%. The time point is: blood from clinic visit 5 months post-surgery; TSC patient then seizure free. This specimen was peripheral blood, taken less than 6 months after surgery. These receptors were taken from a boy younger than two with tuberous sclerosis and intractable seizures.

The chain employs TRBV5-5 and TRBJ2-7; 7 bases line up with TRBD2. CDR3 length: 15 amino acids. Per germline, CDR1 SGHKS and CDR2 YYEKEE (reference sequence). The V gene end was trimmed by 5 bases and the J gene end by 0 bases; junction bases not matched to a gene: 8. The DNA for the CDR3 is TGTGCCAGCAGTTCTCGCGGGGGTAGCTCCTACGAGCAGTACTTC. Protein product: CASSSRGGSSYEQYF. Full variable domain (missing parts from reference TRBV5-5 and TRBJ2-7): DAGVTQSPTHLIKTRGQQVTLRCSPISGHKSVSWYQQVLGQGPQFIFQYYEKEERGRGNFPDRFSARQFPNYSSELNVNALLLGDSALYLCASSSRGGSSYEQYFGPGTRLTVT.

CDR3 DNA sequence: TGTGCCAGCAGCGGACAGGGTGGGGAAAACATTCAGTACTTC. It yields the protein CASSGQGGENIQYF. The chain employs TRBV13 and TRBJ2-4, with 8 bases fitting TRBD1. Germline V lookup: CDR1 PRHDT, CDR2 FYEKMQ (reference sequence). CDR3 length: 14 residues. J was trimmed by 5 bases and V by 5 bases; bases with no gene match: 5.

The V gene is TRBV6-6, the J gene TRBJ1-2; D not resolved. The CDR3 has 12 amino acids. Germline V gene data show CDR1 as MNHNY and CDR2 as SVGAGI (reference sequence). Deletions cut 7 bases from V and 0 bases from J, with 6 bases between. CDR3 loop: CASTSSNYGYTF. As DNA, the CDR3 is TGTGCCAGCACCTCTTCTAACTATGGCTACACCTTC.

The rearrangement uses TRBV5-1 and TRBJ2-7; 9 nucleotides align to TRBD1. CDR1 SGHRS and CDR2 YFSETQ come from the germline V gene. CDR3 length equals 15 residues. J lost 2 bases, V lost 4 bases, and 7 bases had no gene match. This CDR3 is CASSPTGGPPYEQYF. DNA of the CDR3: TGCGCCAGCAGCCCGACAGGGGGGCCTCCCTACGAGCAGTACTTC.

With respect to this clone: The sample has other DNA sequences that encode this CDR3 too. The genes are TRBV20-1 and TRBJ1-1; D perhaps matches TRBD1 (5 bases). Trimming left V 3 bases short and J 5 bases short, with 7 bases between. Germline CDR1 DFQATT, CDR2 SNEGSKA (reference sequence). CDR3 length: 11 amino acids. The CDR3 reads CSASRGTEAFF. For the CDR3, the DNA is TGCAGTGCTAGCCGGGGGACTGAAGCTTTCTTT.

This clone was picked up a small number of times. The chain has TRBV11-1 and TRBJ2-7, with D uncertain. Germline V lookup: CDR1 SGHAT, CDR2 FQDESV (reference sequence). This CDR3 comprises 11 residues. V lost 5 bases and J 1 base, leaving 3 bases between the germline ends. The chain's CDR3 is CASSPSYEQYF. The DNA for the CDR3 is TGTGCCAGCAGCCCTTCCTACGAGCAGTACTTC.

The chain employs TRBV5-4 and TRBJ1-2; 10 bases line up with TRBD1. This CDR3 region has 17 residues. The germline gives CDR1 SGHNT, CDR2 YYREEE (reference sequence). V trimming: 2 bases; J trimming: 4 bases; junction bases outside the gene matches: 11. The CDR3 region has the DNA TGTGCCAGCAGCTTAGTAGGTACAGGGACAGGGGTCTATGGCTACACCTTC. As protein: CASSLVGTGTGVYGYTF.

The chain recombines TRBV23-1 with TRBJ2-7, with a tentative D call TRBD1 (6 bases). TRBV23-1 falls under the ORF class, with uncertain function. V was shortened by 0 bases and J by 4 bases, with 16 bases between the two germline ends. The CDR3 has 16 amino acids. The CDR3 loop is CASSQSLSRGRYEQYF. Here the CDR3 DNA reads TGCGCCAGCAGTCAATCGCTTAGCAGGGGTCGGTACGAGCAGTACTTC.

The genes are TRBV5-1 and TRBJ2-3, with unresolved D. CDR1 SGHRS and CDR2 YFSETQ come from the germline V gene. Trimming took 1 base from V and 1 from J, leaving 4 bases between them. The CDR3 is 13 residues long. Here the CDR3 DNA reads TGCGCCAGCAGCTTGCAGGGCACAGATACGCAGTATTTT. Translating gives CASSLQGTDTQYF. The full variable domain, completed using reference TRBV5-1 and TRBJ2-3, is KAGVTQTPRYLIKTRGQQVTLSCSPISGHRSVSWYQQTPGQGLQFLFEYFSETQRNKGNFPGRFSGRQFSNSRSEMNVSTLELGDSALYLCASSLQGTDTQYFGPGTRLTVL.

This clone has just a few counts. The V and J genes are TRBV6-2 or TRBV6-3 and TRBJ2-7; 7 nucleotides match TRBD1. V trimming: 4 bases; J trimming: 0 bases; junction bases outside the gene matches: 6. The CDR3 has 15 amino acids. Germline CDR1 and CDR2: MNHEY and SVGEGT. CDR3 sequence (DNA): TGTGCCAGCAGTTCCCGACAGGGTCGCTCCTACGAGCAGTACTTC. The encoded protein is CASSSRQGRSYEQYF.

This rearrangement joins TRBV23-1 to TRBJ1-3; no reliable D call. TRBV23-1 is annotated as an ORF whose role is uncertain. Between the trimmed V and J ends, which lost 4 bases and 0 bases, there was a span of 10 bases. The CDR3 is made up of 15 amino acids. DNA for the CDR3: TGCGCCAGCAGTCCGGACGGGGTCTCTGGAAACACCATATATTTT. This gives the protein CASSPDGVSGNTIYF.

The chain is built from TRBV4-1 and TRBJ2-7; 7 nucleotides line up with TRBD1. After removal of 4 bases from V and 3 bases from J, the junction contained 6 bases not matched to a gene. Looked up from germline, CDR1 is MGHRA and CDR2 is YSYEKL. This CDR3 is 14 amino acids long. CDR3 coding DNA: TGCGCCAGCAGCCCAACACGACAGGGCTACGAGCAGTACTTC. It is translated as CASSPTRQGYEQYF.

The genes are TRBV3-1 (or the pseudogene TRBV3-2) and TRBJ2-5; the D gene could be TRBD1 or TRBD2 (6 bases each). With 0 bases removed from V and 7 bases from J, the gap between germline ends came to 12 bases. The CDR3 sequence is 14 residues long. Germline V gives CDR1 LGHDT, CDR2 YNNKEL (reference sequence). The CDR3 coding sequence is TGTGCCAGCAGCCAAGAAGGGGGGCGGGGGACCCAGTACTTC. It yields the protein CASSQEGGRGTQYF.

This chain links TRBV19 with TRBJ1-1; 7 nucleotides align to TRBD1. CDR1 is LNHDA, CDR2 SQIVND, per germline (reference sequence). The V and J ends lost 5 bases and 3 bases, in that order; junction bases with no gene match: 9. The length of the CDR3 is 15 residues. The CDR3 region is CASSFPGQLDTEAFF. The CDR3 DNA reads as TGTGCCAGTAGTTTCCCGGGACAGTTGGACACTGAAGCTTTCTTT. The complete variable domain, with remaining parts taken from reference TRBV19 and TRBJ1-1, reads DGGITQSPKYLFRKEGQNVTLSCEQNLNHDAMYWYRQDPGQGLRLIYYSQIVNDFQKGDIAEGYSVSREKKESFPLTVTSAQKNPTAFYLCASSFPGQLDTEAFFGQGTRLTVV.

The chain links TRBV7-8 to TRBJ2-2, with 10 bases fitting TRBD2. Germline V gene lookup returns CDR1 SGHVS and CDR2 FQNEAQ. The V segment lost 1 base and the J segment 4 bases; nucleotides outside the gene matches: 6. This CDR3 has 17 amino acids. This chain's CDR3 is CASSLGSGRVRTGELFF. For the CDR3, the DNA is TGTGCCAGCAGCTTAGGGAGCGGGAGGGTGCGCACCGGGGAGCTGTTTTTT.

The CDR3 nucleotides are TGTGCCAGCAGCCTCTGGGTTCTGGGGTCACCCCTCCACTTT. It encodes CASSLWVLGSPLHF. The chain employs TRBV7-3 and TRBJ1-6; D uncertain. Trimming shortened V by 5 bases and J by 10 bases, and 15 bases separated the two germline ends. Germline loops: CDR1 SGHTA, CDR2 FQGTGA. The CDR3 covers 14 residues. The whole variable domain, filled in from reference TRBV7-3 and TRBJ1-6, reads GAGVSQTPSNKVTEKGKYVELRCDPISGHTALYWYRQSLGQGPEFLIYFQGTGAADDSGLPNDRFFAVRPEGSVSTLKIQRTERGDSAVYLCASSLWVLGSPLHFGNGTRLTVT.